The 28 T cell receptor beta chains below come from one sample, sequenced in a study of CD8 T cells in ankylosing spondylitis. Study-wide results and limits: A motif of seven or eight highly homologous TCR beta variants was seen as apparently characteristic of ankylosing spondylitis blood.

TCRdb analysed the 5' RACE reads with MiXCR anew, one entry per CDR3 protein. The sample holds approximately 540,000 distinct CDR3 sequences; more than 9.5% are singletons and the top ten take about 6.8%. The antigens of these receptors remain unknown. The sample comprised blood, either unsorted or a sorted T cell fraction (not recorded which). The receptors were sampled from a male donor with ankylosing spondylitis.

This clonotype has a handful of counts. The chain combines TRBV29-1 with TRBJ2-3; TRBD1 aligns across 9 bases. CDR1 is SQVTM, CDR2 ANQGSEA, per germline. This CDR3 contains 15 residues. V lost 3 bases to trimming and J lost 0 bases; unmatched junction nucleotides: 4. The CDR3 coding sequence is TGCAGCGTTGACGGGACAGGGACTAGCACAGATACGCAGTATTTT. This translates into CSVDGTGTSTDTQYF.

In its sample, this clonotype was seen many times. The rearrangement joins TRBV5-1 to TRBJ2-7, with D unresolved. The germline V and J ends were trimmed by 0 bases and 3 bases, with 7 bases remaining between them. The CDR3 sequence is 13 residues long. The germline V gene encodes CDR1 SGHRS and CDR2 YFSETQ. Here the CDR3 reads CASSLGPDYEQYF. In nucleotides, the CDR3 is TGCGCCAGCAGCTTGGGTCCGGACTACGAGCAGTACTTC.

This chain uses TRBV4-2 with TRBJ2-1; 7 nucleotides align to TRBD2. Per germline, CDR1 LGHNA and CDR2 YNFKEQ. With V trimmed by 1 base and J by 5 bases, 8 bases remained unmatched. The CDR3 has 16 amino acids. The CDR3, as DNA: TGTGCCAGCAGCCAAGCTGGAGTAGCGGGCCACAATGAGCAGTTCTTC. This translates into CASSQAGVAGHNEQFF.

This clonotype was counted at least ten times. This sequence joins TRBV5-1 and TRBJ1-1, with D possibly being TRBD1 (5 bases). The CDR3 is made up of 13 amino acids. V was clipped by 1 base and J by 5 bases, with 9 bases between them. Per germline, CDR1 SGHRS and CDR2 YFSETQ. The CDR3 protein is CASSLRGLTEAFF. The CDR3 region has the DNA TGCGCCAGCAGCTTGAGGGGTTTGACTGAAGCTTTCTTT.

This chain uses TRBV5-1 with TRBJ2-2, with a possible D match to TRBD1 (6 bases). Trimming took 3 bases from V and 0 from J, leaving 12 bases between them. Germline CDR1 and CDR2: SGHRS and YFSETQ. The CDR3 is made up of 16 amino acids. CDR3 in amino acids: CASSWAGTSNTGELFF. CDR3 nucleotides: TGCGCCAGCAGCTGGGCCGGGACATCGAACACCGGGGAGCTGTTTTTT.

This clonotype was observed a handful of times. The gene calls are TRBV12-3 or TRBV12-4 and TRBJ1-4; maybe TRBD1 (6 bases). V lost 2 bases to trimming and J lost 8 bases, with 15 bases between them. This CDR3 has 15 residues. CDR3 amino acids: CASSLNLRGGEKLFF. CDR3 DNA: TGTGCCAGCAGTTTAAACCTCAGGGGAGGGGAAAAACTGTTTTTT.

The rearrangement uses TRBV7-8 and TRBJ2-3; possible D gene TRBD1, 5 bases. V was pared by 4 bases and J by 3 bases, with 11 bases between. The CDR3 has 14 residues. CDR1 and CDR2 (germline): SGHVS, FQNEAQ. This chain's CDR3 is CASSSGRVTDTQYF. CDR3 DNA: TGTGCCAGCAGCTCGGGCAGGGTGACAGATACGCAGTATTTT.

There are a few counts of this clonotype. The CDR3 loop reads CASSLRQEVEAFF. CDR3 coding DNA: TGTGCCAGCAGCTTACGACAGGAGGTTGAAGCTTTCTTT. The chain is built from TRBV7-6 and TRBJ1-1; a weak D match, TRBD1 (6 bases). This CDR3 is 13 amino acids long. V dropped 2 bases and J dropped 7 bases, with 11 bases sitting between them. Germline assignment: CDR1 SGHVS and CDR2 FNYEAQ. The full variable domain, rest sourced from reference TRBV7-6 and TRBJ1-1, is GAGVSQSPRYKVTKRGQDVALRCDPISGHVSLYWYRQALGQGPEFLTYFNYEAQQDKSGLPNDRFSAERPEGSISTLTIQRTEQRDSAMYRCASSLRQEVEAFFGQGTRLTVV.

This clonotype was seen many times. The chain has TRBV2 and TRBJ2-2; 8 bases are shared with TRBD2. The CDR3 consists of 14 residues. V shed 10 bases, J shed 4 bases, and the junction held 8 bases outside the gene matches. Germline V gene data show CDR1 as SNHLY and CDR2 as FYNNEI. Here the CDR3 reads CATSGGGLTGELFF. CDR3 DNA: TGTGCCACCTCCGGGGGGGGTCTCACCGGGGAGCTGTTTTTT. Supplemented by reference TRBV2 and TRBJ2-2, the full variable domain reads EPEVTQTPSHQVTQMGQEVILRCVPISNHLYFYWYRQILGQKVEFLVSFYNNEISEKSEIFDDQFSVERPDGSNFTLKIRSTKLEDSAMYFCATSGGGLTGELFFGEGSRLTVL.

This clonotype was counted a few times. The chain couples TRBV7-9 to TRBJ1-2; 8 bases fit TRBD1. CDR1 is SEHNR and CDR2 is FQNEAQ in the germline V gene (reference sequence). J gave up 8 bases and V 2 bases, and 10 bases lay outside the gene matches. This CDR3 comprises 15 residues. This CDR3 is CASSLPVGQAEGYTF. Written as DNA, the CDR3 is TGTGCCAGCAGCTTACCCGTGGGACAGGCGGAGGGCTACACCTTC.

This chain links TRBV6-2 or TRBV6-3 with TRBJ2-7, with TRBD1 identical over 10 bases. The ends lost 5 bases at V and 3 bases at J; junction bases unmatched: 7. The germline V gene has CDR1 MNHEY and CDR2 SVGEGT. The CDR3 is made up of 15 amino acids. In DNA form, the CDR3 reads TGTGCCAGCAGTGACGAGACAGGGGGCCACTACGAGCAGTACTTC. It encodes CASSDETGGHYEQYF.

The chain links TRBV12-3 or TRBV12-4 to TRBJ2-7, with TRBD2 identical over 10 bases. The CDR3 contains 14 residues. The J segment lost 6 bases and the V segment lost 2 bases, leaving 4 bases of the junction unmatched. CDR3 region: CASSLSGRAGEQYV. CDR3 nucleotide sequence: TGTGCCAGCAGTTTAAGCGGGAGGGCGGGCGAGCAGTACGTC.

The chain uses TRBV5-1 and TRBJ2-5; 8 nucleotides agree with TRBD2. CDR1 and CDR2 from the germline V gene are SGHRS and YFSETQ. With V trimmed by 4 bases and J by 3 bases, 11 bases remained unmatched. The CDR3 is 16 amino acids. This CDR3 reads CASSPMPGGPEETQYF. The CDR3 region has the DNA TGCGCCAGCAGCCCCATGCCGGGAGGGCCTGAAGAGACCCAGTACTTC.

The rearrangement joins TRBV20-1 to TRBJ2-2; D ambiguous. Germline V gene lookup returns CDR1 DFQATT and CDR2 SNEGSKA (reference sequence). The CDR3 length is 15 residues. V shed 5 bases and J shed 4 bases, with 17 bases lying between them. In nucleotides, the CDR3 is TGCAGTGCTCCATATACCGTTTCTGGCACCGGGGAGCTGTTTTTT. Its translation is CSAPYTVSGTGELFF.

This sequence joins TRBV9 and TRBJ2-5; TRBD2 aligns across 8 bases. CDR3 length: 15 amino acids. The junction had 5 bases not matched to a gene; V was cut back by 0 bases and J by 4 bases. CDR1 and CDR2 from the germline V gene are SGDLS and YYNGEE. This chain's CDR3 is CASSVVGTSAETQYF. CDR3 nucleotides: TGTGCCAGCAGCGTAGTCGGGACTAGTGCAGAGACCCAGTACTTC.

At least ten counts were recorded for this clonotype. The rearrangement joins TRBV11-2 to TRBJ2-3; D possibly corresponds to TRBD2 (5 bases). This CDR3 has 13 residues. From germline, CDR1 is SGHAT and CDR2 FQNNGV. V gave up 0 bases and J gave up 5 bases, with 6 bases separating them. The CDR3 sequence is CASSLDRGDTQYF. The CDR3 DNA reads as TGTGCCAGCAGCTTAGACCGGGGAGATACGCAGTATTTT.

This clonotype was recorded at least ten times. The chain joins TRBV18 to TRBJ1-5; 8 bases are shared with TRBD1. The CDR3 runs to 13 residues. Germline trimming cut 4 bases from V and 6 bases from J; bases unmatched to any gene: 2. Germline V lookup: CDR1 KGHSH, CDR2 LQKENI. CDR3 region: CASSQGQGQPQHF. As DNA, the CDR3 is TGTGCCAGCTCACAAGGACAGGGTCAGCCCCAGCATTTT.

The chain employs TRBV4-1 and TRBJ2-3, with unresolved D. CDR1 is MGHRA and CDR2 is YSYEKL in the germline V gene. The CDR3 consists of 14 residues. The ends were cut back, 1 base at V and 3 bases at J, with 8 bases in the middle. The CDR3 DNA follows: TGCGCCAGCAGCCAAGCGTTGGCAACAGATACGCAGTATTTT. Amino acids: CASSQALATDTQYF.

This clonotype was seen only once. This chain uses TRBV11-2 with TRBJ2-3, with a tentative D call TRBD1 (5 bases). Germline V lookup: CDR1 SGHAT, CDR2 FQNNGV. The CDR3 runs 17 residues. The V and J ends lost 2 bases and 2 bases respectively, with 17 bases between them. The CDR3 loop reads CASSLLRVLGATDTQYF. The CDR3 bases are TGTGCCAGCAGCTTACTCCGGGTCTTAGGGGCCACAGATACGCAGTATTTT.

This clonotype has only a few counts. The chain employs TRBV11-2 and TRBJ2-5; the match to TRBD1 covers 9 bases. J was trimmed by 2 bases and V by 1 base; bases with no gene match: 5. CDR1 is SGHAT and CDR2 is FQNNGV in the germline V gene. This CDR3 has 16 amino acids. CDR3 residues: CASSLAAGQGQETQYF. For the CDR3, the DNA is TGTGCCAGCAGCTTAGCCGCGGGACAGGGACAAGAGACCCAGTACTTC.

CDR3 loop: CASSLVSNPYNEQFF. DNA of the CDR3: TGTGCCAGCAGCTTGGTCAGCAACCCGTACAATGAGCAGTTCTTC. V gene TRBV5-5 combines with J gene TRBJ2-1; no definite D call. This CDR3 spans 15 amino acids. Germline V CDR1 and CDR2: SGHKS, YYEKEE (reference sequence). V was clipped by 0 bases and J by 4 bases, with 11 bases between them.

The V and J genes are TRBV12-5 and TRBJ2-3, with D possibly being TRBD1 or TRBD2 (5 bases each). From germline, CDR1 is LGHNT and CDR2 FRNRAP. Trimming removed 6 bases from V and 5 bases from J, with 9 bases in between. The CDR3 has 12 amino acids. The CDR3 here is CASGPGRDTQYF. The CDR3 nucleotides are TGTGCTAGTGGCCCGGGGCGAGATACGCAGTATTTT. Supplemented by reference TRBV12-5 and TRBJ2-3, the full variable domain reads DARVTQTPRHKVTEMGQEVTMRCQPILGHNTVFWYRQTMMQGLELLAYFRNRAPLDDSGMPKDRFSAEMPDATLATLKIQPSEPRDSAVYFCASGPGRDTQYFGPGTRLTVL.

The chain has TRBV7-8 and TRBJ2-1; TRBD1 is a possible D gene (6 bases). The V end was cut by 5 bases, the J end by 2 bases, with 16 bases between. The CDR3 loop spans 16 amino acids. The germline V gene has CDR1 SGHVS and CDR2 FQNEAQ. The CDR3 region has the DNA TGTGCCAGCAGCCGAGGGGGTTCAGGTCCCTACAATGAGCAGTTCTTC. Protein: CASSRGGSGPYNEQFF. The full variable domain, rest sourced from reference TRBV7-8 and TRBJ2-1, is GAGVSQSPRYKVAKRGQDVALRCDPISGHVSLFWYQQALGQGPEFLTYFQNEAQLDKSGLPSDRFFAERPEGSVSTLKIQRTQQEDSAVYLCASSRGGSGPYNEQFFGPGTRLTVL.

This rearrangement joins TRBV19 to TRBJ2-2, with 7 bases fitting TRBD1. The CDR3 consists of 16 residues. Germline trimming cut 5 bases from V and 1 base from J; bases unmatched to any gene: 7. The V gene's germline CDR1 is LNHDA and CDR2 SQIVND (reference sequence). In DNA, the CDR3 is TGTGCCAGTAGTGACCCAGGGGGTCTGAACACCGGGGAGCTGTTTTTT. Protein sequence: CASSDPGGLNTGELFF.

The chain carries TRBV5-1 and TRBJ2-3, with a tentative D call TRBD2 (5 bases). Trimming pared 0 bases from V and 7 bases from J, leaving 12 bases between. The germline V gene has CDR1 SGHRS and CDR2 YFSETQ. The CDR3 has 14 amino acids. The CDR3 region is CASSLEPGGYTQYF. CDR3 bases: TGCGCCAGCAGCTTGGAACCAGGCGGGTATACGCAGTATTTT.

There are many counts of this clonotype. The chain joins TRBV20-1 to TRBJ2-5; 9 bases map to TRBD1. This CDR3 comprises 17 residues. J lost 4 bases, V lost 0 bases, and 12 bases had no gene match. Germline-derived CDR1 and CDR2 are DFQATT and SNEGSKA (reference sequence). The DNA for the CDR3 is TGCAGTGCTAGAGATTTACAACTTGGGACAGGGACAGAGACCCAGTACTTC. It encodes CSARDLQLGTGTETQYF.

The chain uses TRBV20-1 and TRBJ2-1; no clear D. Trimming took 7 bases from V and 1 from J, leaving 11 bases between them. The V gene's germline CDR1 is DFQATT and CDR2 SNEGSKA (reference sequence). The CDR3 contains 13 residues. The CDR3 region is CSVRGSSYNEQFF. The CDR3 region has the DNA TGCAGTGTCCGTGGATCTTCCTACAATGAGCAGTTCTTC.

The sample holds many counts of this clonotype. The chain uses TRBV7-6 and TRBJ1-2; 11 bases match TRBD1. The germline V gene has CDR1 SGHVS and CDR2 FNYEAQ. Trimming at V came to 5 bases and at J to 7 bases, leaving 9 bases not matched to a gene. The CDR3 spans 15 residues. The CDR3 DNA is TGTGCCAGCAGCCGTGGACAGGGGGCGCATTCTGGCTACACCTTC. This gives the protein CASSRGQGAHSGYTF.